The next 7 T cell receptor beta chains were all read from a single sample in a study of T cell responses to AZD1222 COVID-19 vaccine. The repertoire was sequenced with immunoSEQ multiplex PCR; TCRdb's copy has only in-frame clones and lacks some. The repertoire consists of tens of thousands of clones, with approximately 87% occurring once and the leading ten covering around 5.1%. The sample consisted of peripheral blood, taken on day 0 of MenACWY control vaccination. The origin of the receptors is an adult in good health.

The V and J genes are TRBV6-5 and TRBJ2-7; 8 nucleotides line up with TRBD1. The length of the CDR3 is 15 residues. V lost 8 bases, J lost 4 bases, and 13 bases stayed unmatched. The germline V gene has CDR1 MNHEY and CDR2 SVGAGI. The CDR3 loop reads CASPPGGSRFYEQYF. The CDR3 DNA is TGTGCCAGCCCCCCAGGGGGCAGTCGTTTTTACGAGCAGTACTTC.

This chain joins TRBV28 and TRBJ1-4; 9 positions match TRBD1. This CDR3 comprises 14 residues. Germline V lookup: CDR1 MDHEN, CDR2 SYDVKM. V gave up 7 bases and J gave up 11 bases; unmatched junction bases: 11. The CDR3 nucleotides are TGTGCCAGCACCCCGGGGACAGGGTTTTACAAACTGTTTTTT. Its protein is CASTPGTGFYKLFF.

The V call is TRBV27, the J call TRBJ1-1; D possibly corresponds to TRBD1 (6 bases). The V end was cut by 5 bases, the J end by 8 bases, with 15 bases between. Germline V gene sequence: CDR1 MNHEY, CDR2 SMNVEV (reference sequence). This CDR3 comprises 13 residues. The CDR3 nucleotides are TGTGCCAGCAGTGGGCGACAGAGGGGGGAAGCTTTCTTT. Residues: CASSGRQRGEAFF.

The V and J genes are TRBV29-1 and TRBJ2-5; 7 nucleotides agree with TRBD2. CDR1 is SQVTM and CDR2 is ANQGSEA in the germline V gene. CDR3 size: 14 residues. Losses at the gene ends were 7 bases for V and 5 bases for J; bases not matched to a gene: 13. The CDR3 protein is CSAESAGVRETQYF. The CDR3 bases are TGCAGCGCTGAGTCCGCGGGAGTTCGGGAGACCCAGTACTTC.

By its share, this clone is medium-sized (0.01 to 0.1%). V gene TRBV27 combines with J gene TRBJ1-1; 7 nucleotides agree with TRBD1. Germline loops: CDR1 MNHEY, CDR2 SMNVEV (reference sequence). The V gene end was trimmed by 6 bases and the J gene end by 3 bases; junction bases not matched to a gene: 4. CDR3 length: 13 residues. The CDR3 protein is CASSGTVYTEAFF. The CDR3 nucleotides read TGTGCCAGCAGCGGGACAGTATACACTGAAGCTTTCTTT.

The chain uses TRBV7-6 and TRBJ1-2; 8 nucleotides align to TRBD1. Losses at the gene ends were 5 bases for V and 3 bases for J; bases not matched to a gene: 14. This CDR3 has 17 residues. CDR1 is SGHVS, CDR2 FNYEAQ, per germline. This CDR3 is CASSPGSGGAGDYGYTF. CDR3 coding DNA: TGTGCCAGCAGCCCAGGGTCAGGGGGCGCTGGGGACTATGGCTACACCTTC.

Here the CDR3 reads CASSLGLGTITDTQYF. The CDR3 DNA is TGTGCCAGCAGCCTGGGACTAGGAACTATCACAGATACGCAGTATTTT. This chain links TRBV7-2 with TRBJ2-3; 8 bases agree with TRBD2. Looked up from germline, CDR1 is SGHTA and CDR2 is FQGNSA. The CDR3 covers 16 residues. The junction had 9 bases not matched to a gene; V was cut back by 5 bases and J by 2 bases.